The present TCR beta chain was sequenced within a study of shared clonotypes between healthy human individuals. About the study: Each donor's CD4 naive and CD4 memory cells filled three plates apiece, CD8 naive two, and CD8 memory one. Overall study findings and caveats: Relative to clonotypes present in all four donors, those not shared had lower generation probabilities.

Profiled with immunoSEQ multiplex PCR; TCRdb holds only in-frame clones, not every one. This repertoire shows over a million clones, 70% to 80% found once; its top ten account for roughly 0.62%. A note on this clone: Its antigen remains unidentified.

Sequenced input: memory CD4+ T cells from PBMCs. Subset reported: CD45RA-negative fraction. The sequence derives from a young man in good health. Some clones in this sample may be carry-over from other donors' samples.

CDR3 region: CASSNHHELAGTYEQYF. The CDR3 DNA reads as TGTGCCAGCAGTAACCACCATGAGTTAGCGGGGACCTACGAGCAGTACTTC. J is TRBJ2-7 and V is TRBV28, with TRBD2 matching over 8 bases. CDR1 is MDHEN and CDR2 is SYDVKM in the germline V gene. This CDR3 is built from 17 residues. V lost 5 bases, J lost 2 bases, and 14 bases stayed unmatched.